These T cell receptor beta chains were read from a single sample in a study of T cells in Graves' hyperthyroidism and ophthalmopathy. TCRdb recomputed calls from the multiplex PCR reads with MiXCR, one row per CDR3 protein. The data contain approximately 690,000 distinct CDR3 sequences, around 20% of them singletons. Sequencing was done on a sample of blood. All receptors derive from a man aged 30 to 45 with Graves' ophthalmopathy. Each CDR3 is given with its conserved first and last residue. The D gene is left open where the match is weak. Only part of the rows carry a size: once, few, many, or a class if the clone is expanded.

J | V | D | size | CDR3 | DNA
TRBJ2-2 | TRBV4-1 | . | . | CASSQDARGGTGELFF | TGCGCCAGCAGCCAAGATGCCAGGGGTGGCACCGGGGAGCTGTTTTTT
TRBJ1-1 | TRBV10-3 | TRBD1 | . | CAISGTGGQAFF | TGTGCCATCAGTGGCACAGGGGGCCAAGCTTTCTTT
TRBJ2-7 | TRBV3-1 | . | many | CASSQEVEYEQYF | TGTGCCAGCAGCCAAGAGGTGGAGTACGAGCAGTACTTC
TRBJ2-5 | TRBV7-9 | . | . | CASSLSGIETQYF | TGTGCCAGCAGCTTATCAGGGATAGAGACCCAGTACTTC
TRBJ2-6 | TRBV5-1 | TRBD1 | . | CASSPGTGGKVSSGANVLTF | TGCGCCAGCAGCCCCGGGACAGGGGGCAAGGTTAGCTCTGGGGCCAACGTCCTGACTTTC
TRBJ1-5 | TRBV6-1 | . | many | CASSEQWAHSNQPQHF | TGTGCCAGCAGTGAACAGTGGGCCCATAGCAATCAGCCCCAGCATTTT
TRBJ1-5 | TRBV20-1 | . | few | CSARGGGAQNQPQHF | TGCAGTGCTAGAGGAGGGGGGGCTCAAAATCAGCCCCAGCATTTT
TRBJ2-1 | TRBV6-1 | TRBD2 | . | CASRALTSGSTNEQFF | TGTGCCAGCAGAGCCTTGACTAGCGGGAGCACTAATGAGCAGTTCTTC
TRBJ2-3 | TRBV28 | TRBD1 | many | CATGPGQGRTDTQYF | TGTGCCACTGGGCCGGGACAGGGACGCACAGATACGCAGTATTTT
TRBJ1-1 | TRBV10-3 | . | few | CAISESPTGMNTEAFF | TGTGCCATCAGTGAGTCACCGACAGGCATGAACACTGAAGCTTTCTTT
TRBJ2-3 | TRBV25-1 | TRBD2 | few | CASSVPGRGVTQYF | TGTGCCAGCAGTGTACCCGGGAGGGGAGTCACGCAGTATTTT
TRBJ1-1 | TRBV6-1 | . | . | CASTPKPDSMNTEAFF | TGTGCCAGCACCCCCAAGCCCGATTCTATGAACACTGAAGCTTTCTTT
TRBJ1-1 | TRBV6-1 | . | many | CASSEAGDANTEAFF | TGTGCCAGCAGTGAAGCAGGGGACGCGAACACTGAAGCTTTCTTT
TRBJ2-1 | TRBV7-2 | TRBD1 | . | CASSSTPGTGHNEQFF | TGTGCCAGCAGTTCAACACCCGGGACAGGTCACAATGAGCAGTTCTTC
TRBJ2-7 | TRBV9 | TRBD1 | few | CASSTGQASSYEQYF | TGTGCCAGCAGCACCGGACAGGCGAGCTCCTACGAGCAGTACTTC
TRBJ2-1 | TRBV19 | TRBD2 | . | CATRSRLAGGFNEQFF | TGTGCCACCAGAAGTAGGCTAGCGGGAGGGTTCAATGAGCAGTTCTTC
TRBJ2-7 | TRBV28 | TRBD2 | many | CASSLTSGRRTYEQYF | TGTGCCAGCAGTTTGACTAGCGGGAGGAGGACCTACGAGCAGTACTTC
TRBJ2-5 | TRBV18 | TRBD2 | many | CASSPSGNQETQYF | TGTGCCAGCTCACCAAGCGGGAACCAAGAGACCCAGTACTTC
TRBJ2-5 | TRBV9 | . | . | CASSTQDRDWRSQETQYF | TGTGCCAGCAGCACACAAGACAGGGACTGGCGTTCACAAGAGACCCAGTACTTC
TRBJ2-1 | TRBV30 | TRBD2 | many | CAWRFGLAKKNEQFF | TGTGCCTGGAGGTTCGGACTAGCGAAGAAGAATGAGCAGTTCTTC
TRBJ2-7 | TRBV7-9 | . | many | CASSLGAEQYF | TGTGCCAGCAGCTTGGGAGCCGAGCAGTACTTC
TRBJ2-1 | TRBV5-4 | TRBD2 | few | CASSPEGVAGSQFF | TGTGCCAGCAGCCCTGAGGGCGTAGCGGGATCGCAGTTCTTC
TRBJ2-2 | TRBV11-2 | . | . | CASSLVPTGELFF | TGTGCCAGCAGCTTAGTCCCCACCGGGGAGCTGTTTTTT
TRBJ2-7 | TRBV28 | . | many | CASSLPALRYEQYF | TGTGCCAGCAGTTTACCCGCCCTCCGGTACGAGCAGTACTTC
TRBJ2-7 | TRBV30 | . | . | CAWSPGELREQYF | TGTGCCTGGAGCCCAGGGGAGTTGAGAGAGCAGTACTTC
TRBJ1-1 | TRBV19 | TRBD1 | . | CASSLRTGIDTEAFF | TGTGCCAGTAGCCTCAGGACAGGGATCGACACTGAAGCTTTCTTT
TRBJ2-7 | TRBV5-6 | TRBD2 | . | CASSLGTSRYEQYF | TGTGCCAGCAGCTTGGGGACTAGCAGGTACGAGCAGTACTTC
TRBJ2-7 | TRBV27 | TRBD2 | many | CASSFGGRARYEQYF | TGTGCCAGCAGTTTCGGCGGGAGGGCCAGGTACGAGCAGTACTTC
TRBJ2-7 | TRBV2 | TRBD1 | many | CASSARDRGYEQYF | TGTGCCAGCAGTGCCCGGGACAGGGGCTACGAGCAGTACTTC
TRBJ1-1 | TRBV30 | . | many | CAWSLRVPEAFF | TGTGCCTGGAGTCTGAGGGTCCCCGAAGCTTTCTTT
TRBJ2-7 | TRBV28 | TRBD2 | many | CASSQSGIWSSYEQYF | TGTGCCAGCAGTCAAAGCGGGATATGGAGCTCCTACGAGCAGTACTTC
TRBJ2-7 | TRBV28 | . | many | CASSLPQGREQYF | TGTGCCAGCAGTTTACCCCAGGGGAGGGAGCAGTACTTC
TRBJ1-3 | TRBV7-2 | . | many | CASSKDRLSGNTIYF | TGTGCCAGCAGCAAGGACAGACTCTCTGGAAACACCATATATTTT
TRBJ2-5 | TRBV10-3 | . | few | CAISDRRGETQYF | TGTGCCATCAGTGACCGCAGGGGAGAGACCCAGTACTTC
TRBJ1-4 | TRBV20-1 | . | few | CSAPRATNEKLFF | TGCAGTGCTCCGCGTGCCACTAATGAAAAACTGTTTTTT